The 15 T cell receptor beta chains below all came from one sample that was sequenced in a study of cytomegalovirus exposure and HLA in healthy donors. The PCR ran on 60 Vbeta and 13 Jbeta primers. Sequencing used immunoSEQ multiplex PCR; TCRdb keeps in-frame clones, though not all of them. Among roughly 150,000 clones listed, roughly 82% were seen once. The sample was PBMCs. These receptors originate from a girl aged 5 to 17 in good health and CMV-seropositive.

The rearrangement joins TRBV10-3 to TRBJ2-1, with 14 nucleotides matching TRBD2. Germline assignment: CDR1 ENHRY and CDR2 SYGVKD. This CDR3 region has 19 residues. V shed 0 bases and J 8 bases; nucleotides not matched to a gene: 12. CDR3 amino acids: CAISESGLAGGPNRDEQFF. CDR3 nucleotide sequence: TGTGCCATCAGTGAGTCAGGACTAGCGGGGGGCCCCAATCGAGATGAGCAGTTCTTC.

The chain has TRBV30 and TRBJ2-1; the match to TRBD1 covers 8 bases. V dropped 2 bases and J dropped 4; count of bases not matched to a gene: 7. The CDR3 length is 15 residues. Germline V lookup: CDR1 GTSNPN, CDR2 SVGIG (reference sequence). CDR3 DNA: TGTGCCTGGAGTACAACAGGGGGATCTTACAATGAGCAGTTCTTC. Residues: CAWSTTGGSYNEQFF.

V gene TRBV6-6 combines with J gene TRBJ1-5, with D possibly TRBD1 on 5 matching bases. Germline V gene lookup returns CDR1 MNHNY and CDR2 SVGAGI (reference sequence). Trimming removed 2 bases from V and 4 bases from J, with 15 bases in between. CDR3 length: 16 amino acids. The CDR3, as DNA: TGTGCCAGCAGTTACACCCACGGGGGGTCAAATCAGCCCCAGCATTTT. Translating it yields CASSYTHGGSNQPQHF.

J is TRBJ2-1 and V is TRBV7-2, with 9 positions matching TRBD2. Germline V CDR1 and CDR2: SGHTA, FQGNSA. J gave up 4 bases and V 6 bases, and 4 bases lay outside the gene matches. CDR3 length equals 14 residues. This CDR3 is CASSSGGHYNEQFF. Here the CDR3 DNA reads TGTGCCAGCAGTAGCGGGGGCCATTACAATGAGCAGTTCTTC.

The chain employs TRBV7-8 and TRBJ2-7; TRBD2 matches 7 bases. With 5 bases clipped from V and 2 bases from J, the junction kept 12 bases outside the gene matches. CDR3 size: 16 residues. Germline loops: CDR1 SGHVS, CDR2 FQNEAQ. As DNA, the CDR3 is TGTGCCAGCAGCCCCTCGGTGGCTAGCGGTACCTACGAGCAGTACTTC. Encoded protein: CASSPSVASGTYEQYF.

This clone was picked up a small number of times. The gene calls are TRBV30 and TRBJ2-1; 9 bases are a match to TRBD1. Germline trimming cut 3 bases from V and 8 bases from J; bases unmatched to any gene: 17. The CDR3 length is 17 residues. Looked up from germline, CDR1 is GTSNPN and CDR2 is SVGIG (reference sequence). The CDR3 protein is CAWSDLRGYRGRDEQFF. The CDR3 coding sequence is TGTGCCTGGAGCGACCTCAGGGGGTACAGGGGGCGGGATGAGCAGTTCTTC. The complete variable domain, with remaining parts taken from reference TRBV30 and TRBJ2-1, reads SQTIHQWPATLVQPVGSPLSLECTVEGTSNPNLYWYRQAAGRGLQLLFYSVGIGQISSEVPQNLSASRPQDRQFILSSKKLLLSDSGFYLCAWSDLRGYRGRDEQFFGPGTRLTVL.

This clone was recorded once. The genes are TRBV9 and TRBJ1-1; D may be TRBD1 (6 bases). V was pared by 3 bases and J by 1 base, with 13 bases between. The CDR3 sequence is 15 residues long. CDR1 and CDR2 (germline): SGDLS, YYNGEE. The DNA of the CDR3 is TGTGCCAGCAGCGCCTCAATGGGACAGAACACTGAAGCTTTCTTT. It encodes CASSASMGQNTEAFF. Supplemented by reference TRBV9 and TRBJ1-1, the full variable domain reads DSGVTQTPKHLITATGQRVTLRCSPRSGDLSVYWYQQSLDQGLQFLIQYYNGEERAKGNILERFSAQQFPDLHSELNLSSLELGDSALYFCASSASMGQNTEAFFGQGTRLTVV.

This clone has just a few counts. The chain uses TRBV9 and TRBJ1-1; the D is unclear. The CDR3 extends over 19 amino acids. V was clipped by 3 bases and J by 2 bases, with 26 bases between them. Germline V gives CDR1 SGDLS, CDR2 YYNGEE. The CDR3 DNA reads as TGTGCCAGCAGCGACCCCCTACTACTGAGTGTGATAGGAAACACTGAAGCTTTCTTT. It translates to CASSDPLLLSVIGNTEAFF.

The chain is built from TRBV6-1 and TRBJ1-5; maybe TRBD1 (5 bases). The germline CDR1 and CDR2 sequences are MNHNS and SASEGT. The V end lost 8 bases, the J end lost 4 bases, and 18 bases lay between the germline ends. CDR3 size: 15 residues. CDR3 bases: TGTGCCAGCGTAACACAGGCCGGACCAAATCAGCCCCAGCATTTT. This gives the protein CASVTQAGPNQPQHF.

J is TRBJ2-5 and V is TRBV5-1, with unresolved D. This CDR3 spans 15 amino acids. Between the trimmed V and J ends, which lost 3 bases and 2 bases, there was a span of 14 bases. The germline V gene has CDR1 SGHRS and CDR2 YFSETQ. The CDR3 sequence: CASSSQMSTQETQYF. In DNA form, the CDR3 reads TGCGCCAGCAGCTCACAGATGTCGACGCAAGAGACCCAGTACTTC.

The chain uses TRBV9 and TRBJ2-1; TRBD2 is a possible D gene (6 bases). The germline V gene encodes CDR1 SGDLS and CDR2 YYNGEE. Trimming stripped 4 bases from V and 4 bases from J, with 12 bases between. The CDR3 has 14 residues. CDR3 sequence: CASSSRGRYNEQFF. The CDR3 coding sequence is TGTGCCAGCAGCTCGAGAGGGAGGTACAATGAGCAGTTCTTC.

This clone was counted a single time. The V and J genes are TRBV7-3 and TRBJ2-2, with D possibly matching TRBD2 (6 bases). The CDR3 has 15 amino acids. Trimming took off 3 bases at V and 6 bases at J, with 14 bases between the two ends. CDR1 and CDR2 (germline): SGHTA, FQGTGA. The CDR3 DNA sequence: TGTGCCAGCAGCTTCGAAGCGGGCCGTCCCGGGGAGCTGTTTTTT. Its protein is CASSFEAGRPGELFF.

About this clone itself: In the same sample, other DNA sequences code for this CDR3. CDR3 sequence (DNA): TGTGCCAGCAGCTTGGACGGTAGCAATCAGCCCCAGCATTTT. Its protein is CASSLDGSNQPQHF. This chain joins TRBV5-4 and TRBJ1-5, with no clear D. Trimming took 0 bases from V and 0 from J, leaving 4 bases between them. This CDR3 region has 14 residues. Germline values: CDR1 SGHNT, CDR2 YYREEE (reference sequence).

This rearrangement joins TRBV25-1 to TRBJ1-4; D gene unclear. CDR3 length: 13 amino acids. Deletions cut 2 bases from V and 8 bases from J, with 9 bases between. Per germline, CDR1 MGHDK and CDR2 SYGVNS. DNA of the CDR3: TGTGCCAGCAGTGAACGTGGGCTGGAAAAACTGTTTTTT. Its protein is CASSERGLEKLFF.

The table lists this clone with a count of one. This chain joins TRBV6-5 and TRBJ2-2, with TRBD2 as a possible D gene (5 bases). The V end lost 7 bases, the J end lost 1 base, and 10 bases lay between the germline ends. The CDR3 contains 14 residues. Germline V gene data show CDR1 as MNHEY and CDR2 as SVGAGI. CDR3 amino acids: CASKGLMNTGELFF. In DNA form, the CDR3 reads TGTGCCAGCAAAGGACTGATGAACACCGGGGAGCTGTTTTTT.